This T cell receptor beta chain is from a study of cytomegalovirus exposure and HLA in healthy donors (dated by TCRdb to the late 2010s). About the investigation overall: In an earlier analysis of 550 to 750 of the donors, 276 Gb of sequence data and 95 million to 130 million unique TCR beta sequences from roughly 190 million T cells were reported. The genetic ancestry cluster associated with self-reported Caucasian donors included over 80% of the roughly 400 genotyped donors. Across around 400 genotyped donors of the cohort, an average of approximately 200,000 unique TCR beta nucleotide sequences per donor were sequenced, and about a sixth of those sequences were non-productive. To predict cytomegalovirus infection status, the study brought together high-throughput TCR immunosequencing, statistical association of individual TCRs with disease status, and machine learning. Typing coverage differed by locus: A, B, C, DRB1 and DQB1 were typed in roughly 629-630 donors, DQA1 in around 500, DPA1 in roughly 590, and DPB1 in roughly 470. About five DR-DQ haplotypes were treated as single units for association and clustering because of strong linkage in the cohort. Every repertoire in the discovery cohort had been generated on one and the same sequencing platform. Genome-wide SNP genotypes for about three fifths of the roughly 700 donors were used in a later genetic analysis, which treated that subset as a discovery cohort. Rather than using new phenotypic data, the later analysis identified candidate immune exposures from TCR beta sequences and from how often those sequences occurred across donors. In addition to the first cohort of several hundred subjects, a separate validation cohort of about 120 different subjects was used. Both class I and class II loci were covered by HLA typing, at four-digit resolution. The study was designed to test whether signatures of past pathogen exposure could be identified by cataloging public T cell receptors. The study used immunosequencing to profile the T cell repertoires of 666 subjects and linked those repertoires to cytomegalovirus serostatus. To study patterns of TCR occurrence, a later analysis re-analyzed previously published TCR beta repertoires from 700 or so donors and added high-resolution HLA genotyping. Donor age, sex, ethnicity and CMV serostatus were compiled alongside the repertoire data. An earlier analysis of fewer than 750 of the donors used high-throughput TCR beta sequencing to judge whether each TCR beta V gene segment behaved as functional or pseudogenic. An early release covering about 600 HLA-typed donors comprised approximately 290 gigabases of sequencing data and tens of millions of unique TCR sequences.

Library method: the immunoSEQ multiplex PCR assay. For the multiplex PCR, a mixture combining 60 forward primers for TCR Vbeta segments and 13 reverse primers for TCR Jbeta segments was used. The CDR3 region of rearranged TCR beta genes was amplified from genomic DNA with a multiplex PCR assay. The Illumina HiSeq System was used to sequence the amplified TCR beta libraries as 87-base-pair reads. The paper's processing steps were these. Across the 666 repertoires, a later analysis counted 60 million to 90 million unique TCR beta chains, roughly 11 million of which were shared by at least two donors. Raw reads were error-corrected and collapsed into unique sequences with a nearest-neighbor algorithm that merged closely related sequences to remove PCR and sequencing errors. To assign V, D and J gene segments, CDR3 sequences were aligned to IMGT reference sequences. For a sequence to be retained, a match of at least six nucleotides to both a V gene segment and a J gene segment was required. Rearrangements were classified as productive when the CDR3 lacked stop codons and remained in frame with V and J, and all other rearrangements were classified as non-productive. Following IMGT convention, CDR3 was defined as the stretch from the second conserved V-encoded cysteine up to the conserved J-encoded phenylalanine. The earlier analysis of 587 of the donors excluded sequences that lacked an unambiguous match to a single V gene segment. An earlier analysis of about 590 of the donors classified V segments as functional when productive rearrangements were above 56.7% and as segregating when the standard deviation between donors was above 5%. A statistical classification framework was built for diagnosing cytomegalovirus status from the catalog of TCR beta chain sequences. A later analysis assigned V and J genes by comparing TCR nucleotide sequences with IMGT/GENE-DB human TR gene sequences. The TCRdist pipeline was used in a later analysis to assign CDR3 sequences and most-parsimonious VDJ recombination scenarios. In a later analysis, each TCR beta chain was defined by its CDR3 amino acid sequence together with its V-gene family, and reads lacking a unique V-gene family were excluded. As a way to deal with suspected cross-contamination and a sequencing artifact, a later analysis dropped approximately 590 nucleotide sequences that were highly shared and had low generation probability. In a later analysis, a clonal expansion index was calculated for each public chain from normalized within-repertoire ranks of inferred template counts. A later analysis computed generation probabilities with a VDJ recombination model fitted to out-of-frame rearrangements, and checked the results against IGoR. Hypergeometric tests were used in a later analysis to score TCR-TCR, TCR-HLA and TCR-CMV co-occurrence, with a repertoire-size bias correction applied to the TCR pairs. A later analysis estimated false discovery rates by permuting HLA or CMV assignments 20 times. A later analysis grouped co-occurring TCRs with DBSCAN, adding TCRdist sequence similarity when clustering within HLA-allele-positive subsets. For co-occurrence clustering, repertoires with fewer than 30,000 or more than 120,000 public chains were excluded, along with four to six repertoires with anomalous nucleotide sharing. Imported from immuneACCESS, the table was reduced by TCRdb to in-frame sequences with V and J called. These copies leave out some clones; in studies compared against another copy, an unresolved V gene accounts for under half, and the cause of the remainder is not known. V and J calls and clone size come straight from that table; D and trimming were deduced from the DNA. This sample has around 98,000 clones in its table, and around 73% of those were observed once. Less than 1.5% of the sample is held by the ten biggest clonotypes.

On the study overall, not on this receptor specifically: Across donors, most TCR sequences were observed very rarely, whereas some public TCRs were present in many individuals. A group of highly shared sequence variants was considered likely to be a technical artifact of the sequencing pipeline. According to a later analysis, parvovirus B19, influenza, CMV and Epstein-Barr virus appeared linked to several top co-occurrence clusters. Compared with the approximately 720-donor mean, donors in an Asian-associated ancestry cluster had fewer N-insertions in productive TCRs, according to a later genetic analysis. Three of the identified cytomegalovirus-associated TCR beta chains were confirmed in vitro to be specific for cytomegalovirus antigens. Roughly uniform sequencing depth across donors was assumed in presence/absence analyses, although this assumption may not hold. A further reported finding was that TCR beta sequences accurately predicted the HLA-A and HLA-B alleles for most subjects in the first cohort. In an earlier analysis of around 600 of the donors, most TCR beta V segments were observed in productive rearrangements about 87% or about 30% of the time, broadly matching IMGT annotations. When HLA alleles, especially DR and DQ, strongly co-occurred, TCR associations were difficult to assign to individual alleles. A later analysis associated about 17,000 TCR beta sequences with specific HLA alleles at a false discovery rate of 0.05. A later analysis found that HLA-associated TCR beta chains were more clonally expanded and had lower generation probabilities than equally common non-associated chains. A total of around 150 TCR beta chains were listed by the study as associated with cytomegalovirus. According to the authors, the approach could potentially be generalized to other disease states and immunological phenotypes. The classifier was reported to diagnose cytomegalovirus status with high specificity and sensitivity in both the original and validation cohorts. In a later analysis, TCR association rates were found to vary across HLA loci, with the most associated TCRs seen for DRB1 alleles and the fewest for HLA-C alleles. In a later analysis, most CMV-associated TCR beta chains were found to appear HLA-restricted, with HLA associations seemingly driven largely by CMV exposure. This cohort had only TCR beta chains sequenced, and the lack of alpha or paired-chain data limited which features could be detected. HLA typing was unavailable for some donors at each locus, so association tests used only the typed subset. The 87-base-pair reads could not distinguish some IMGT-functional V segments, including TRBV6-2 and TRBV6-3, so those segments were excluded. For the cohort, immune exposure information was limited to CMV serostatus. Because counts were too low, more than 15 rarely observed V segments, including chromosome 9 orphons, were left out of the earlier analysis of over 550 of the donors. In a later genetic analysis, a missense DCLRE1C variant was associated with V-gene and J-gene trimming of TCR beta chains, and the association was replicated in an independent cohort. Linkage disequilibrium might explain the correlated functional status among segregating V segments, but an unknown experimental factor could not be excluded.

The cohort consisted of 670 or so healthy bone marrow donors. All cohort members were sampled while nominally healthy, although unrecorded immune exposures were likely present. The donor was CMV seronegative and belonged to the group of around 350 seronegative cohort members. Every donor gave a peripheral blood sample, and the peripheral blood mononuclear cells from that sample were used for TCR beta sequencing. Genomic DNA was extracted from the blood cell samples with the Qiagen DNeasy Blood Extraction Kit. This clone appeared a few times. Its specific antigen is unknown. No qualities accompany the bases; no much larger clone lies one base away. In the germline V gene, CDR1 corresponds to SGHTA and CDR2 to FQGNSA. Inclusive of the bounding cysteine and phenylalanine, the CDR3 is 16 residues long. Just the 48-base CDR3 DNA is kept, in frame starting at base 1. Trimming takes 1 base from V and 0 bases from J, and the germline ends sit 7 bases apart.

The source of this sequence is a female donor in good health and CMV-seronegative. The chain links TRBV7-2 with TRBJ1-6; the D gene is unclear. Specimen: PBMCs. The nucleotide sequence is TGTGCCAGCAGCTTAGGATCGAGCTCCTATAATTCACCCCTCCACTTT. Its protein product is CASSLGSSSYNSPLHF.